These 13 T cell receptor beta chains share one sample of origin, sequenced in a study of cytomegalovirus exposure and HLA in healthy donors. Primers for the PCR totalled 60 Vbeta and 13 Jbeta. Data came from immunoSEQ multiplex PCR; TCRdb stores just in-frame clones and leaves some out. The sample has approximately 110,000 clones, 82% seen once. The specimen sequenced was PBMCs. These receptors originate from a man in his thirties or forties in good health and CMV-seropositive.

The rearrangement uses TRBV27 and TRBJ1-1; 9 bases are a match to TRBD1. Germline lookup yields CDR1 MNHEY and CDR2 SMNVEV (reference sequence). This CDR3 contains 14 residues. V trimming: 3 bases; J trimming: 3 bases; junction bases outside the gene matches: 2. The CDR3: CASSFDRGYTEAFF. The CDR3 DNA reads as TGTGCCAGCAGTTTCGACAGGGGGTACACTGAAGCTTTCTTT.

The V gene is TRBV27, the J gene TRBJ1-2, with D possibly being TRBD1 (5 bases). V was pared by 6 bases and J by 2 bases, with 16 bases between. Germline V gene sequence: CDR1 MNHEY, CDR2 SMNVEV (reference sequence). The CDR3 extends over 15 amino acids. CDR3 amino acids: CASRAHGGGNYGYTF. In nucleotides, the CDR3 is TGTGCCAGCAGGGCCCACGGGGGTGGAAACTATGGCTACACCTTC.

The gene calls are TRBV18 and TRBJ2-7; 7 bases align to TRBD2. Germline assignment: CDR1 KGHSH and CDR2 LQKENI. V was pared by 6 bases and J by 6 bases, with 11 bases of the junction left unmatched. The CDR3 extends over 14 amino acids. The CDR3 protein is CASSRTREGLEQYV. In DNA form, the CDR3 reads TGTGCCAGCTCTCGGACTAGGGAAGGGCTCGAGCAGTACGTC.

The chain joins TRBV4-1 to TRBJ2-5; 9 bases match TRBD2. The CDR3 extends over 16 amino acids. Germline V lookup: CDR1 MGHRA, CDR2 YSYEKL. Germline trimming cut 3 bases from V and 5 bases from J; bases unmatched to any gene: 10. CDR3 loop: CASSQFAGGSLETQYF. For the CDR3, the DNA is TGCGCCAGCAGCCAGTTTGCGGGGGGGTCTTTGGAGACCCAGTACTTC.

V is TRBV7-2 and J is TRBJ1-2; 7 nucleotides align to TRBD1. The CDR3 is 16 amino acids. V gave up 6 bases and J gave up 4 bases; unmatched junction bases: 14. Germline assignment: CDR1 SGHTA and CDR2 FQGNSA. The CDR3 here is CASRAGATGMFYGYTF. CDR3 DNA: TGTGCCAGCAGGGCAGGGGCGACAGGGATGTTCTATGGCTACACCTTC.

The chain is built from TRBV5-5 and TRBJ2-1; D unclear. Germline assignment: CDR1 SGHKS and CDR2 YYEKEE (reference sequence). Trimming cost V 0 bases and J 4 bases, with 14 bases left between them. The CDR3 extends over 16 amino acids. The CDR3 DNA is TGTGCCAGCAGCTTGGAAGGCAGACAATTATACAATGAGCAGTTCTTC. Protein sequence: CASSLEGRQLYNEQFF.

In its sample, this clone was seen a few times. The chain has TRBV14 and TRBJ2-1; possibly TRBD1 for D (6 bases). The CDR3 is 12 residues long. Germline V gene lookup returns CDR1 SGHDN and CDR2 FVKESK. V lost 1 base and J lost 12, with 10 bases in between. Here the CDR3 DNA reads TGTGCCAGCAGCCAAGGGTGGGGGCCGCAGTTCTTC. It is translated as CASSQGWGPQFF. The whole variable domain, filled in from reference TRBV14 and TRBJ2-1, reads EAGVTQFPSHSVIEKGQTVTLRCDPISGHDNLYWYRRVMGKEIKFLLHFVKESKQDESGMPNNRFLAERTGGTYSTLKVQPAELEDSGVYFCASSQGWGPQFFGPGTRLTVL.

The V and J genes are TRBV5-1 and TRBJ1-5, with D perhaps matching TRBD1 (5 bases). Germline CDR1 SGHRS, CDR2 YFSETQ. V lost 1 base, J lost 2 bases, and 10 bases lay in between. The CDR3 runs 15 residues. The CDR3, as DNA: TGCGCCAGCAGCTTGCAGGGTGGAGGCAATCAGCCCCAGCATTTT. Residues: CASSLQGGGNQPQHF.

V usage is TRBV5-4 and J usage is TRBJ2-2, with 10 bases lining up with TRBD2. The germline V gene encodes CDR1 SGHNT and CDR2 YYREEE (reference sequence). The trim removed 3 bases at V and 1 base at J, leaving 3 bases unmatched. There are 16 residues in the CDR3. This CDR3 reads CASSSRLAGNTGELFF. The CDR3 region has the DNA TGTGCCAGCAGCTCACGACTAGCGGGGAACACCGGGGAGCTGTTTTTT.

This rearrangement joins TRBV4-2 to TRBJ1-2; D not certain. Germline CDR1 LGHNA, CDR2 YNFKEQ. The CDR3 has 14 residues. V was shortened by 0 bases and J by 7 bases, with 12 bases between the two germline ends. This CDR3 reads CASSQDPRTSGYTF. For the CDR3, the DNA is TGTGCCAGCAGCCAAGACCCAAGAACTAGTGGCTACACCTTC.

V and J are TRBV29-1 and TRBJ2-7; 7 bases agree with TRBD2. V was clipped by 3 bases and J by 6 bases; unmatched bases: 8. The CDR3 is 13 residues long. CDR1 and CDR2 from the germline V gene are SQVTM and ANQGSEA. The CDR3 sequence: CSVDEGGRSEQYF. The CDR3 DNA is TGCAGCGTTGATGAGGGAGGGAGGAGCGAGCAGTACTTC.

This chain's CDR3 is CASSLASYTDTQYF. In DNA form, the CDR3 reads TGTGCCAGCAGTTTAGCGTCCTACACAGATACGCAGTATTTT. The chain employs TRBV27 and TRBJ2-3, with unresolved D. The germline V gene encodes CDR1 MNHEY and CDR2 SMNVEV (reference sequence). The CDR3 is 14 residues long. V lost 2 bases to trimming and J lost 2 bases, with 8 bases between them.

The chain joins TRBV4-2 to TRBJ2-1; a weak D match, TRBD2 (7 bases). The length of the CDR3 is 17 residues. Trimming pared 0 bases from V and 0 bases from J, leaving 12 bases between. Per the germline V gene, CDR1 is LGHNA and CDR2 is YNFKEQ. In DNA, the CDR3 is TGTGCCAGCAGCCAAGACTGGGGGGGCAGCTCCTACAATGAGCAGTTCTTC. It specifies CASSQDWGGSSYNEQFF.